The sequence of this T cell receptor beta chain was determined in a study of a mutant IDH1 vaccine in newly diagnosed glioma (dated by TCRdb to 2020 to 2023). Looking at the study overall: Patients were given eight vaccinations, in weeks 1, 3, 5, 7, 11, 15, 19 and 23, which matched visits V03 through V10. Vaccination was initiated 4-6 weeks after radiotherapy alone, or concurrently with temozolomide cycles in the chemotherapy-containing groups. For exploratory analyses, longitudinal TCRB deep sequencing was carried out in around 24 treated patients wherever samples were available. Before enrollment, most patients had been given radiochemotherapy with temozolomide as standard therapy, while the rest had received either radiotherapy alone or temozolomide alone. Of the approximately 34 treated patients, around 62% were male and 37.5% were female, and a mean age of roughly 41 years was recorded. Six visits were used for peripheral blood collection: V03 (baseline), V05, V07, V10, V12 and V13.

The paper as a whole reports these results and caveats: The authors noted that analyses of patient blood samples could not be reproduced because of sample limitations. Changes in the top peripheral T cell clonotypes picked up by TCRB sequencing did not appear to be linked to pseudoprogression. Vaccine-induced immune responses across multiple MHC alleles were detected in roughly 94% of patients. PBMC samples for TCRB deep sequencing were selected based on availability.

On this clone: Its antigen is unknown. The input lacks base qualities; no much larger clone sits a single base away.

According to the study, the label for this sample's time point signals: week 23, last vaccination. A 20-mer mutant IDH1 peptide at 300 micrograms in Montanide made up each vaccine dose, which was injected subcutaneously together with topical imiquimod. Newly diagnosed WHO grade 3 or 4 IDH1-mutant astrocytomas showing loss of nuclear ATRX were present in the donors. The samples were drawn from NOA16, a multicentre, single-arm, open-label phase I trial in Germany that tested a mutant IDH1 peptide vaccine in humans for the first time. Genomic DNA for TCRB sequencing was extracted from EDTA blood using the DNeasy Blood and Tissue Kit. V was cut back by 3 bases and J by 0 bases, leaving a gap of 14 bases between them. CDR1 is given as KGHSH and CDR2 as LQKENI, both from the germline V gene. The CDR3 numbers 16 residues from cysteine through phenylalanine. The retained sequence is limited to the CDR3, 48 bases, with the frame set at the first base.

The method was the immunoSEQ multiplex PCR assay. Rearranged TCR beta chain sequences were amplified using the hsTCRB Kit according to the manufacturer's protocol. Sequencing of TCRB libraries was carried out on an Illumina MiSeq. Per the original workflow: The kit vendor's proprietary platform handled demultiplexing, trimming and gene mapping. What TCRdb holds here is the immuneACCESS table cut down to in-frame rearrangements. Part of the clones is not present; checked against another copy, under half of the missing clones reflect an unresolved V gene, and the others are unexplained. V and J calls and clone size are as listed in that table; D and trimming were resolved from the DNA. For this sample there are 20,000 to 25,000 clones; 82% appear just once. Around 14% of the sample is in the top ten clones.

The chain employs TRBV18 and TRBJ1-2, with the D gene call left open. The clonotype was recovered from a young man with glioma. The input for sequencing was PBMCs, taken from a glioma patient whose treatment included an IDH1 peptide vaccine. The CDR3 protein: CASSPQDGRTNYGYTF. Here is the DNA: TGTGCCAGCTCACCGCAGGACGGGAGGACTAACTATGGCTACACCTTC.